These T cell receptor beta chains were read from a single sample in a study of T cells in Graves' hyperthyroidism and ophthalmopathy. TCRdb itself ran the multiplex PCR reads through MiXCR, one entry per CDR3 protein. This table has around 480,000 distinct CDR3 sequences, about an eighth appearing once. Sequencing input: blood. These receptor sequences come from a woman aged 18-29 years with Graves' hyperthyroidism. The CDR3 runs from the conserved cysteine through the conserved F or W. The D gene is left open where the match is weak. The size field reads how often the clone was seen (once, few, many) or a class if it is expanded.

V: TRBV3-1; D: -; J: TRBJ1-1; size: many; CDR3: CASSQDLKASNTEAFF; DNA: TGTGCCAGCAGCCAAGATTTAAAAGCGTCGAACACTGAAGCTTTCTTT
V: TRBV6-1; D: -; J: TRBJ2-1; size: few; CDR3: CASKRAYNEQFF; DNA: TGTGCCAGCAAACGGGCGTACAATGAGCAGTTCTTC
V: TRBV20-1; D: -; J: TRBJ1-5; size: many; CDR3: CSARQTRNQPQHF; DNA: TGCAGTGCTAGACAGACTAGAAATCAGCCCCAGCATTTT
V: TRBV10-2; D: -; J: TRBJ2-1; size: many; CDR3: CASRTPSSYNEQFF; DNA: TGCGCCAGCAGGACCCCAAGCTCCTACAATGAGCAGTTCTTC
V: TRBV29-1; D: TRBD2; J: TRBJ2-2; size: many; CDR3: CSVETSGIFSPGELFF; DNA: TGCAGCGTTGAAACTAGCGGGATCTTCTCCCCCGGGGAGCTGTTTTTT
V: TRBV24-1; D: -; J: TRBJ2-6; size: many; CDR3: CATSDRPTGSPSGANVLTF; DNA: TGTGCCACCAGTGACCGTCCTACAGGGTCCCCCTCTGGGGCCAACGTCCTGACTTTC
V: TRBV13; D: -; J: TRBJ2-1; size: many; CDR3: CASNPADRWEQFF; DNA: TGTGCCAGCAACCCCGCCGATCGGTGGGAGCAGTTCTTC
V: TRBV6-1; D: -; J: TRBJ1-1; size: many; CDR3: CASRQRTAGEGSGTEAFF; DNA: TGTGCCAGCAGACAACGGACAGCTGGAGAAGGGTCGGGCACTGAAGCTTTCTTT
V: TRBV27; D: -; J: TRBJ2-1; size: many; CDR3: CASSQGNEQFF; DNA: TGTGCCAGCAGCCAAGGCAATGAGCAGTTCTTC
V: TRBV4-1; D: TRBD2; J: TRBJ2-3; size: few; CDR3: CASSQEAGRGQDTQYF; DNA: TGCGCCAGCAGCCAAGAAGCGGGACGGGGCCAAGATACGCAGTATTTT